The 28 T cell receptor beta chains listed next were all sequenced from one sample in a study of T-cell memory formation after mild COVID-19. TCRdb called the 5' RACE reads again in MiXCR, with one record for every CDR3 protein. The sample records a few hundred thousand distinct CDR3 sequences, roughly 15% being singletons. Sequenced input: PBMCs or a T cell subset sorted from them (not recorded which). The origin of the receptors is a man aged 18 to 29 who had mild COVID-19 (a few samples of this study predate the infection). Cell type and time point are not known.

The CDR3 DNA reads TGTGCCAGCAGTTTTTCGCGTAGCGGGGGGTACGAGCAGTACTTC. This codes for CASSFSRSGGYEQYF. The chain couples TRBV12-3 or TRBV12-4 to TRBJ2-7, with 10 bases identical to TRBD2. V trimming: 3 bases; J trimming: 4 bases; junction bases outside the gene matches: 6. This CDR3 is built from 15 residues.

This chain connects TRBV7-9 to TRBJ1-2, with 7 bases matching TRBD1. The length of the CDR3 is 15 residues. J was trimmed by 7 bases and V by 0 bases; bases with no gene match: 8. Germline V gives CDR1 SEHNR, CDR2 FQNEAQ (reference sequence). The CDR3 sequence: CASSLARQGGSGYTF. The CDR3 bases are TGTGCCAGCAGCTTAGCCCGACAGGGTGGCAGTGGCTACACCTTC.

This clonotype has only a few counts. The chain combines TRBV5-5 with TRBJ2-1; 8 bases line up with TRBD1. With V trimmed by 4 bases and J by 2 bases, 8 bases remained unmatched. This CDR3 has 16 amino acids. Per the germline V gene, CDR1 is SGHKS and CDR2 is YYEKEE (reference sequence). CDR3 region: CASSRTGRVTYNEQFF. The CDR3 bases are TGTGCCAGCAGCAGGACAGGGCGAGTTACCTACAATGAGCAGTTCTTC.

The J gene is TRBJ2-6, the V gene TRBV29-1; TRBD1 might be the D (6 bases). The CDR3 extends over 13 amino acids. The ends were cut back, 7 bases at V and 3 bases at J, with 10 bases in the middle. The V gene's germline CDR1 is SQVTM and CDR2 ANQGSEA. The CDR3 DNA sequence: TGCAGCGCCAGGGGTAATGGGGCCAACGTCCTGACTTTC. Protein sequence: CSARGNGANVLTF. Variable domain in full (rest from reference TRBV29-1 and TRBJ2-6): SAVISQKPSRDICQRGTSLTIQCQVDSQVTMMFWYRQQPGQSLTLIATANQGSEATYESGFVIDKFPISRPNLTFSTLTVSNMSPEDSSIYLCSARGNGANVLTFGAGSRLTVL.

The V call is TRBV7-6, the J call TRBJ2-2, with D possibly being TRBD2 (5 bases). Germline lookup yields CDR1 SGHVS and CDR2 FNYEAQ. Trimming took off 6 bases at V and 4 bases at J, with 24 bases between the two ends. This CDR3 region has 18 residues. CDR3 nucleotides: TGTGCCAGCAGACACGGGTCTGGGGAGACGGCCCCCACCGGGGAGCTGTTTTTT. Translating gives CASRHGSGETAPTGELFF.

This clonotype was observed a few times. J is TRBJ1-6 and V is TRBV20-1, with D possibly TRBD1 on 6 matching bases. The germline gives CDR1 DFQATT, CDR2 SNEGSKA (reference sequence). The V end lost 3 bases, the J end lost 9 bases, and 21 bases lay between the germline ends. This CDR3 comprises 16 residues. CDR3 bases: TGCAGTGCTAGTCTAAGAAGTACAGGGTTGGCTTCACCCCTCCACTTT. Translated, it gives CSASLRSTGLASPLHF.

This clonotype was counted ten times or more. The V call is TRBV19, the J call TRBJ2-2; D may be TRBD1 or TRBD2 (6 bases each). V was trimmed by 1 base and J by 2 bases, leaving 8 bases between them. The CDR3 is 15 residues long. From germline, CDR1 is LNHDA and CDR2 SQIVND (reference sequence). Here the CDR3 reads CASSIAGANTGELFF. The CDR3, as DNA: TGTGCCAGTAGTATAGCGGGGGCCAACACCGGGGAGCTGTTTTTT. The complete variable domain, with remaining parts taken from reference TRBV19 and TRBJ2-2, reads DGGITQSPKYLFRKEGQNVTLSCEQNLNHDAMYWYRQDPGQGLRLIYYSQIVNDFQKGDIAEGYSVSREKKESFPLTVTSAQKNPTAFYLCASSIAGANTGELFFGEGSRLTVL.

The chain employs TRBV7-9 and TRBJ1-1, with D possibly TRBD1 on 5 matching bases. CDR3 length equals 14 residues. Germline loops: CDR1 SEHNR, CDR2 FQNEAQ (reference sequence). V lost 8 bases to trimming and J lost 0 bases, with 13 bases between them. The CDR3 sequence: CASFPTEMNTEAFF. CDR3 DNA: TGTGCCAGCTTCCCGACAGAGATGAACACTGAAGCTTTCTTT.

This clonotype was seen repeatedly, ten times or more. J is TRBJ2-1 and V is TRBV7-8; D unclear. V lost 5 bases and J 5 bases, leaving 10 bases between the germline ends. This CDR3 is built from 13 residues. Germline CDR1 is SGHVS and CDR2 is FQNEAQ. In nucleotides, the CDR3 is TGTGCCAGCAGCGCCTGGATCAACAATGAGCAGTTCTTC. Protein sequence: CASSAWINNEQFF.

The chain combines TRBV12-3 or TRBV12-4 with TRBJ1-4; D not resolved. The CDR3 covers 13 residues. V was shortened by 3 bases and J by 6 bases, with 8 bases between the two germline ends. Here the CDR3 DNA reads TGTGCCAGCAGTTTTGGCGCCGATGAAAAACTGTTTTTT. Protein: CASSFGADEKLFF.

This chain links TRBV29-1 with TRBJ2-7; D possibly corresponds to TRBD1 (6 bases). The CDR3 runs 12 residues. Germline values: CDR1 SQVTM, CDR2 ANQGSEA. Between the trimmed V and J ends, which lost 5 bases and 5 bases, there was a span of 13 bases. CDR3 in amino acids: CSVSAGDHEQYF. The CDR3 DNA reads as TGCAGCGTTAGTGCAGGGGACCACGAGCAGTACTTC.

This chain joins TRBV5-6 and TRBJ2-3, with 10 bases lining up with TRBD2. Germline CDR1 reads SGHDT; CDR2 reads YYEEEE. The trim removed 5 bases at V and 5 bases at J, leaving 11 bases unmatched. This CDR3 is 16 amino acids long. The DNA for the CDR3 is TGTGCCAGCAGAGCGCAGGCTAGCGGGGGTATAGATACGCAGTATTTT. It specifies CASRAQASGGIDTQYF.

This clonotype was detected only a few times. In DNA, the CDR3 is TGTGCCAGCAGCTTATCGGCAGGGGGTCAGCCCCAGCATTTT. It yields the protein CASSLSAGGQPQHF. The V and J genes are TRBV7-2 and TRBJ1-5; 7 bases align to TRBD1. The germline CDR1 and CDR2 sequences are SGHTA and FQGNSA. The CDR3 totals 14 residues. V lost 2 bases and J lost 6; bases outside the gene matches: 4. Variable domain in full (rest from reference TRBV7-2 and TRBJ1-5): GAGVSQSPSNKVTEKGKDVELRCDPISGHTALYWYRQSLGQGLEFLIYFQGNSAPDKSGLPSDRFSAERTGGSVSTLTIQRTQQEDSAVYLCASSLSAGGQPQHFGDGTRLSIL.

This sequence joins TRBV7-2 and TRBJ2-7; weak D call: TRBD2 (7 bases). V was shortened by 0 bases and J by 2 bases, with 11 bases between the two germline ends. This CDR3 is 15 amino acids long. Germline CDR1 reads SGHTA; CDR2 reads FQGNSA. The CDR3 DNA is TGTGCCAGCAGCTTAGCGGGGGGGCGGGCCTACGAGCAGTACTTC. Translating it yields CASSLAGGRAYEQYF.

This clonotype was counted only a few times. The rearrangement uses TRBV20-1 and TRBJ2-3; D is tentatively TRBD1 or TRBD2 (5 bases each). CDR3 size: 15 residues. Trimming cost V 3 bases and J 3 bases, with 16 bases left between them. Germline V CDR1 and CDR2: DFQATT, SNEGSKA (reference sequence). The CDR3 DNA is TGCAGTGCTAGTTCGAGGGACGGTACTACAGATACGCAGTATTTT. Amino acids: CSASSRDGTTDTQYF.

The V gene is TRBV9, the J gene TRBJ2-3; 9 bases fit TRBD2. V lost 2 bases and J lost 1; bases outside the gene matches: 5. This CDR3 is 16 amino acids long. Germline V gene data show CDR1 as SGDLS and CDR2 as YYNGEE. The CDR3 DNA follows: TGTGCCAGCAGCGTTGGCGGGGGGGCCGGCACAGATACGCAGTATTTT. Translated, it gives CASSVGGGAGTDTQYF.

This rearrangement joins TRBV4-2 to TRBJ1-3, with D tentatively TRBD1 (5 bases). The germline gives CDR1 LGHNA, CDR2 YNFKEQ. The V and J ends lost 1 base and 3 bases respectively, with 10 bases between them. CDR3 size: 15 residues. CDR3 sequence reads: CASSQGGVLGNTIYF. CDR3 DNA sequence: TGTGCCAGCAGCCAAGGAGGGGTGCTTGGAAACACCATATATTTT.

V gene TRBV7-2 combines with J gene TRBJ1-6; no definite D call. The germline V gene encodes CDR1 SGHTA and CDR2 FQGNSA. Trimming removed 3 bases at V and 6 bases at J, with 3 bases between. The CDR3 is 12 residues long. CDR3 sequence (DNA): TGTGCCAGCAGCTTCAGTAATTCACCCCTCCACTTT. Encoded protein: CASSFSNSPLHF. The entire variable domain, with the rest obtained from reference TRBV7-2 and TRBJ1-6, is as follows: GAGVSQSPSNKVTEKGKDVELRCDPISGHTALYWYRQSLGQGLEFLIYFQGNSAPDKSGLPSDRFSAERTGGSVSTLTIQRTQQEDSAVYLCASSFSNSPLHFGNGTRLTVT.

The chain is built from TRBV5-1 and TRBJ2-5; the match to TRBD2 covers 9 bases. V dropped 3 bases and J dropped 4; count of bases not matched to a gene: 7. The V gene's germline CDR1 is SGHRS and CDR2 YFSETQ. CDR3 length equals 15 residues. For the CDR3, the DNA is TGCGCCAGCAGCTCCCAGGCTAGCGGGGTAGAGACCCAGTACTTC. It specifies CASSSQASGVETQYF.

This clonotype turned up a few times. V and J are TRBV18 and TRBJ2-7, with 7 bases lining up with TRBD1. V lost 3 bases and J lost 3; bases outside the gene matches: 2. CDR3 length: 13 amino acids. Germline V gene sequence: CDR1 KGHSH, CDR2 LQKENI. The CDR3 loop is CASSPGDSYEQYV. The CDR3 coding sequence is TGTGCCAGCTCACCGGGGGACAGCTACGAGCAGTACGTC.

The chain uses TRBV7-9 and TRBJ2-1; 7 nucleotides agree with TRBD1. The V and J ends lost 3 bases and 6 bases, in that order; junction bases with no gene match: 5. Germline V gives CDR1 SEHNR, CDR2 FQNEAQ (reference sequence). This CDR3 is 14 amino acids long. The CDR3, as DNA: TGTGCCAGCAGCTTGGGACAGACTGGCAATGAGCAGTTCTTC. Protein sequence: CASSLGQTGNEQFF.

This clonotype was counted only a few times. V and J are TRBV5-1 and TRBJ2-1; D may match TRBD1 or TRBD2 (5 bases each). Trimming took off 4 bases at V and 2 bases at J, with 19 bases between the two ends. This CDR3 contains 17 residues. Germline CDR1 and CDR2: SGHRS and YFSETQ. The CDR3 spells CASSIRDRDPAYNEQFF. The CDR3 DNA is TGCGCCAGCAGCATCCGGGACCGGGACCCGGCCTACAATGAGCAGTTCTTC.

This clonotype has only a few counts. The gene calls are TRBV12-3 or TRBV12-4 and TRBJ1-2; D gene ambiguous. CDR3 length: 16 residues. The V end was cut by 2 bases, the J end by 0 bases, with 13 bases between. As DNA, the CDR3 is TGTGCCAGCAGTTTAAGCCCCGACGGATCTAACTATGGCTACACCTTC. It yields the protein CASSLSPDGSNYGYTF.

The rearrangement uses TRBV5-1 and TRBJ2-3; possible D gene TRBD2, 6 bases. V gave up 0 bases and J gave up 5 bases, with 13 bases separating them. Germline assignment: CDR1 SGHRS and CDR2 YFSETQ. CDR3 length: 15 amino acids. The CDR3 region is CASSLDGAEGDTQYF. The CDR3 coding sequence is TGCGCCAGCAGCTTGGACGGAGCGGAGGGAGATACGCAGTATTTT.

The rearrangement joins TRBV29-1 to TRBJ1-2, with D perhaps TRBD1 (6 bases). V lost 5 bases to trimming and J lost 4 bases, with 11 bases between them. This CDR3 region has 12 residues. Germline-derived CDR1 and CDR2 are SQVTM and ANQGSEA. CDR3 nucleotide sequence: TGCAGCGTTAGGGGGTGGGTCTATGGCTACACCTTC. Translated: CSVRGWVYGYTF. The full variable domain, in which reference TRBV29-1 and TRBJ1-2 provide the parts outside the CDR3, is SAVISQKPSRDICQRGTSLTIQCQVDSQVTMMFWYRQQPGQSLTLIATANQGSEATYESGFVIDKFPISRPNLTFSTLTVSNMSPEDSSIYLCSVRGWVYGYTFGSGTRLTVV.

V and J are TRBV4-1 and TRBJ1-2; 7 nucleotides agree with TRBD1. Losses at the gene ends were 2 bases for V and 8 bases for J; bases not matched to a gene: 17. The CDR3 sequence is 17 residues long. The germline CDR1 and CDR2 sequences are MGHRA and YSYEKL. CDR3 sequence: CASSQPTRRQGLRGYTF. The DNA for the CDR3 is TGCGCCAGCAGCCAACCTACCCGTCGACAGGGACTGAGGGGCTACACCTTC.

This clonotype has only a few counts. The chain combines TRBV10-3 with TRBJ2-5; 9 bases line up with TRBD2. V lost 6 bases, J lost 1 base, and 6 bases stayed unmatched. The CDR3 is 15 residues long. Germline loops: CDR1 ENHRY, CDR2 SYGVKD. The CDR3 nucleotides read TGTGCCATCAGATCGGCGGGGGGGATCCAAGAGACCCAGTACTTC. This encodes CAIRSAGGIQETQYF.

This clonotype was seen a handful of times. The rearrangement uses TRBV18 and TRBJ1-5; D unresolved. CDR1 and CDR2 from the germline V gene are KGHSH and LQKENI. Trimming took 2 bases from V and 4 from J, leaving 0 bases between them. This CDR3 has 11 amino acids. This chain's CDR3 is CASSPNQPQHF. DNA for the CDR3: TGTGCCAGCTCACCAAATCAGCCCCAGCATTTT. Drawing the rest from reference TRBV18 and TRBJ1-5, the complete variable domain is NAGVMQNPRHLVRRRGQEARLRCSPMKGHSHVYWYRQLPEEGLKFMVYLQKENIIDESGMPKERFSAEFPKEGPSILRIQQVVRGDSAAYFCASSPNQPQHFGDGTRLSIL.